Following are 4 T cell receptor beta chains from one sample sequenced in a study of cytotoxic CD8 clonotypes in ibrutinib-treated CLL. Here immunoSEQ multiplex PCR was the method, and the copy in TCRdb shows in-frame clones only, minus some. The data show some 300,000 clones, roughly 85% seen once. This specimen consisted of PBMCs, obtained before ibrutinib treatment. Receptors originate from a human donor with chronic lymphocytic leukemia.

The chain recombines TRBV2 with TRBJ2-3; 8 bases match TRBD2. With V trimmed by 6 bases and J by 3 bases, 8 bases remained unmatched. CDR1 is SNHLY and CDR2 is FYNNEI in the germline V gene. The CDR3 consists of 15 residues. DNA of the CDR3: TGTGCCAGCAGCTTTAGCGGGATCAAGACAGATACGCAGTATTTT. It translates to CASSFSGIKTDTQYF. The full variable domain, completed using reference TRBV2 and TRBJ2-3, is EPEVTQTPSHQVTQMGQEVILRCVPISNHLYFYWYRQILGQKVEFLVSFYNNEISEKSEIFDDQFSVERPDGSNFTLKIRSTKLEDSAMYFCASSFSGIKTDTQYFGPGTRLTVL.

The chain uses TRBV7-2 and TRBJ2-7, with TRBD2 matching 8 bases. Losses at the gene ends were 5 bases for V and 3 bases for J; bases not matched to a gene: 12. Germline loops: CDR1 SGHTA, CDR2 FQGNSA. This CDR3 comprises 16 residues. CDR3 amino acids: CASSPIVAGSYYEQYF. CDR3 DNA: TGTGCCAGCAGCCCCATAGTAGCGGGGTCTTACTACGAGCAGTACTTC.

This clone was seen a handful of times. The rearrangement links TRBV7-2 to TRBJ2-2; TRBD1 is a possible D gene (6 bases). There are 16 residues in the CDR3. CDR1 and CDR2 (germline): SGHTA, FQGNSA. Trimming cost V 5 bases and J 0 bases, with 13 bases left between them. Here the CDR3 reads CASSKQGHSNTGELFF. CDR3 DNA: TGTGCCAGCAGCAAACAGGGACACTCGAACACCGGGGAGCTGTTTTTT.

The chain combines TRBV5-4 with TRBJ2-6; 12 nucleotides line up with TRBD1. Germline V gene data show CDR1 as SGHNT and CDR2 as YYREEE (reference sequence). The CDR3 extends over 19 amino acids. Losses at the gene ends were 3 bases for V and 0 bases for J; bases not matched to a gene: 7. The CDR3 is CASSWGPGQGASGANVLTF. The CDR3 DNA reads TGTGCCAGCAGCTGGGGGCCGGGACAGGGGGCCTCTGGGGCCAACGTCCTGACTTTC.